This passage covers 30 T cell receptor beta chains from one sample sequenced in a study of control samples from healthy donors and cancer patients. Assay: immunoSEQ multiplex PCR; the TCRdb copy retains only in-frame clones and omits some. Of about 130,000 clones detected, roughly 94% appear once; the ten largest clones hold approximately 15%. Material for sequencing was PBMCs. All receptors come from a man aged 60 to 75 with colorectal cancer.

The chain employs TRBV6-5 and TRBJ1-1; weak D call: TRBD1 (5 bases). Germline CDR1 MNHEY, CDR2 SVGAGI. This CDR3 is 13 amino acids long. V shed 7 bases and J shed 0 bases, with 9 bases lying between them. The CDR3 DNA follows: TGTGCCAGCAACGGACAAGTGAACACTGAAGCTTTCTTT. Amino acid sequence: CASNGQVNTEAFF.

This chain uses TRBV23-1 with TRBJ2-3; D tentatively reads TRBD1 or TRBD2 (6 bases each). TRBV23-1 carries the ORF label, with uncertain function. The V end lost 2 bases, the J end lost 0 bases, and 15 bases lay between the germline ends. This CDR3 is 17 amino acids long. In nucleotides, the CDR3 is TGCGCCAGCAGTCAACCGCGGAGGGGGATTAGCACAGATACGCAGTATTTT. Residues: CASSQPRRGISTDTQYF.

The rearrangement uses TRBV29-1 and TRBJ1-2; perhaps TRBD1 as D (6 bases). The length of the CDR3 is 15 residues. V lost 4 bases to trimming and J lost 2 bases, with 17 bases between them. Germline V gene data show CDR1 as SQVTM and CDR2 as ANQGSEA. The CDR3 protein is CSVGKYREVNYGYTF. The CDR3 nucleotides read TGCAGCGTTGGAAAATACAGGGAGGTAAACTATGGCTACACCTTC.

The chain's CDR3 is CASSLGAQGIGTDTQYF. The CDR3 DNA follows: TGTGCCAGCAGCTTGGGGGCCCAGGGGATTGGCACAGATACGCAGTATTTT. The chain recombines TRBV7-9 with TRBJ2-3; a weak D match, TRBD1 (6 bases). CDR3 length: 17 amino acids. Germline-derived CDR1 and CDR2 are SEHNR and FQNEAQ (reference sequence). Trimming took off 3 bases at V and 1 base at J, with 17 bases between the two ends. The variable domain in full, with the rest retrieved from reference TRBV7-9 and TRBJ2-3, is DTGVSQNPRHKITKRGQNVTFRCDPISEHNRLYWYRQTLGQGPEFLTYFQNEAQLEKSRLLSDRFSAERPKGSFSTLEIQRTEQGDSAMYLCASSLGAQGIGTDTQYFGPGTRLTVL.

V and J are TRBV29-1 and TRBJ1-1; D gene ambiguous. Trimming cost V 4 bases and J 6 bases, with 12 bases left between them. Germline V CDR1 and CDR2: SQVTM, ANQGSEA. The CDR3 covers 12 residues. CDR3 loop: CSVGLSRAEAFF. The CDR3 bases are TGCAGCGTTGGTCTTTCAAGGGCTGAAGCTTTCTTT.

The V and J genes are TRBV11-2 and TRBJ1-6, with 8 positions matching TRBD1. Germline V gene data show CDR1 as SGHAT and CDR2 as FQNNGV. This CDR3 is 16 amino acids long. Trimming took 2 bases from V and 9 from J; bases not matched to a gene: 9. DNA for the CDR3: TGTGCCAGCAGCTTATGGGGCAGGGGGCAGGGTTCACCCCTCCACTTT. It specifies CASSLWGRGQGSPLHF.

With respect to this clone: Mismatch with germline at one junction end may stem from a read error. The chain links TRBV6-1 to TRBJ1-6, with D uncertain. There are 13 residues in the CDR3. Germline lookup yields CDR1 MNHNS and CDR2 SASEGT. The CDR3 DNA is TGTGCCAGCCGTGAGGTATCGGACTCACCCCTCCACTTT. Its translation: CASREVSDSPLHF.

The DNA for the CDR3 is TGTGCCAGCAGCCAAGTGGAGGGACTAGAGACCCAGTACTTC. Translated: CASSQVEGLETQYF. The V and J genes are TRBV14 and TRBJ2-5; tentative D call: TRBD2 (6 bases). Germline loops: CDR1 SGHDN, CDR2 FVKESK. Trimming took off 1 base at V and 4 bases at J, with 10 bases between the two ends. The CDR3 extends over 14 amino acids.

J is TRBJ1-6 and V is TRBV5-6, with 9 nucleotides matching TRBD1. Trimming took 4 bases from V and 10 from J; bases not matched to a gene: 3. Germline CDR1 is SGHDT and CDR2 is YYEEEE. CDR3 length: 13 residues. CDR3: CASSGDRDSPLHF. The CDR3 coding sequence is TGTGCCAGCAGCGGGGACAGGGACTCACCCCTCCACTTT.

The chain is built from TRBV4-2 and TRBJ2-7, with D possibly matching TRBD2 (5 bases). V was cut by 0 bases and J by 0 bases, with 12 bases left in between. The CDR3 totals 16 residues. Per the germline V gene, CDR1 is LGHNA and CDR2 is YNFKEQ. The CDR3 protein is CASSQDAAGSSYEQYF. CDR3 nucleotides: TGTGCCAGCAGCCAAGATGCTGCGGGCAGCTCCTACGAGCAGTACTTC.

The chain recombines TRBV7-2 with TRBJ2-3, with D hard to call. The germline CDR1 and CDR2 sequences are SGHTA and FQGNSA. V lost 5 bases, J lost 0 bases, and 18 bases lay in between. The CDR3 runs 17 residues. Here the CDR3 DNA reads TGTGCCAGCAGCCGTCAGGTTGGGGAAGCTAGCACAGATACGCAGTATTTT. Translated, it gives CASSRQVGEASTDTQYF.

This rearrangement joins TRBV19 to TRBJ1-1, with 8 bases identical to TRBD1. There are 14 residues in the CDR3. V was pared by 5 bases and J by 6 bases, with 8 bases of the junction left unmatched. The germline V gene encodes CDR1 LNHDA and CDR2 SQIVND (reference sequence). The CDR3 loop reads CASSPGDRSSEAFF. CDR3 DNA: TGTGCCAGTAGTCCGGGGGACAGGTCCTCTGAAGCTTTCTTT.

The V gene is TRBV27, the J gene TRBJ1-5; D is possibly TRBD1 (5 bases). CDR1 and CDR2 from the germline V gene are MNHEY and SMNVEV (reference sequence). V dropped 5 bases and J dropped 2 bases, with 13 bases sitting between them. This CDR3 comprises 15 residues. The CDR3 nucleotides are TGTGCCAGCAGTCCGCGGACATCCGGCAATCAGCCCCAGCATTTT. Translation gives CASSPRTSGNQPQHF.

This chain uses TRBV27 with TRBJ1-1; D remains ambiguous. Trimming cost V 1 base and J 0 bases, with 15 bases left between them. CDR1 is MNHEY, CDR2 SMNVEV, per germline (reference sequence). The CDR3 length is 17 residues. The CDR3 loop is CASSLYGEGNMNTEAFF. As DNA, the CDR3 is TGTGCCAGCAGTTTATATGGGGAAGGGAATATGAACACTGAAGCTTTCTTT.

The rearrangement links TRBV5-6 to TRBJ2-3, with D perhaps assigned TRBD1 or TRBD2 (6 bases each). This CDR3 contains 14 residues. V lost 2 bases and J lost 3, with 10 bases in between. Germline V gene data show CDR1 as SGHDT and CDR2 as YYEEEE. The CDR3: CASSFSGATDTQYF. CDR3 bases: TGTGCCAGCAGCTTCTCGGGGGCAACAGATACGCAGTATTTT.

Here the CDR3 reads CATSRAAGTGQETQYF. For the CDR3, the DNA is TGTGCCACCAGCAGAGCGGCAGGGACCGGCCAAGAGACCCAGTACTTC. The V and J genes are TRBV15 and TRBJ2-5, with D tentatively TRBD1 or TRBD2 (5 bases each). The germline gives CDR1 LNHNV, CDR2 YYDKDF (reference sequence). Trimming pared 1 base from V and 1 base from J, leaving 13 bases between. This CDR3 has 16 amino acids.

The chain links TRBV9 to TRBJ2-1; D is uncertain. V shed 0 bases and J shed 10 bases, with 14 bases lying between them. Per germline, CDR1 SGDLS and CDR2 YYNGEE. The CDR3 has 14 amino acids. CDR3 DNA: TGTGCCAGCAGCGTAGGCCCGTCAGGTAGCGAGCAGTTCTTC. Translated, it gives CASSVGPSGSEQFF.

This chain joins TRBV5-4 and TRBJ2-5; D is tentatively TRBD1 or TRBD2 (5 bases each). V dropped 0 bases and J dropped 4 bases, with 10 bases sitting between them. Per germline, CDR1 SGHNT and CDR2 YYREEE (reference sequence). This CDR3 has 14 amino acids. CDR3 coding DNA: TGTGCCAGCAGCTTGGGGGTGGGGGTAGAGACCCAGTACTTC. Its translation is CASSLGVGVETQYF.

The chain has TRBV6-4 and TRBJ2-2, with 9 positions matching TRBD2. The CDR3 sequence is 15 residues long. With 6 bases clipped from V and 8 bases from J, the junction kept 10 bases outside the gene matches. CDR1 is MRHNA and CDR2 is SNTAGT in the germline V gene. For the CDR3, the DNA is TGTGCCAGCAGCGCGGGACTAGCCTTCGTAGGGGAGCTGTTTTTT. Translated, it gives CASSAGLAFVGELFF.

This sequence joins TRBV2 and TRBJ2-3, with 9 bases fitting TRBD1. V was pared by 6 bases and J by 5 bases, with 0 bases of the junction left unmatched. Germline assignment: CDR1 SNHLY and CDR2 FYNNEI. The CDR3 length is 12 residues. CDR3 residues: CASRDRGDTQYF. The DNA of the CDR3 is TGTGCCAGCAGGGACAGGGGAGATACGCAGTATTTT.

The gene calls are TRBV5-8 and TRBJ2-3; 8 bases align to TRBD1. The CDR3 contains 12 residues. The V gene's germline CDR1 is SGHTS and CDR2 YDEGEE. Trimming removed 3 bases from V and 7 bases from J; junction bases left unmatched: 1. CDR3 sequence (DNA): TGTGCCAGCAGCTGGACAGGGCATACGCAGTATTTT. Translated: CASSWTGHTQYF.

The chain combines TRBV9 with TRBJ1-1; no clear D gene. The germline gives CDR1 SGDLS, CDR2 YYNGEE. The CDR3 consists of 13 residues. V gave up 0 bases and J gave up 1 base, with 4 bases separating them. In DNA form, the CDR3 reads TGTGCCAGCAGCGTAGCCAGGAACACTGAAGCTTTCTTT. Translated, it gives CASSVARNTEAFF.

The chain links TRBV20-1 to TRBJ2-4; 8 positions agree with TRBD1. CDR3 length equals 16 residues. Germline CDR1 reads DFQATT; CDR2 reads SNEGSKA (reference sequence). After removal of 3 bases from V and 0 bases from J, the junction contained 7 bases not matched to a gene. Here the CDR3 DNA reads TGCAGTGCTAGTTATTTCGGACAGGGAGCCAAAAACATTCAGTACTTC. The encoded protein is CSASYFGQGAKNIQYF.

The rearrangement links TRBV10-1 to TRBJ1-1, with TRBD1 matching 8 bases. CDR1 is WNHNN, CDR2 SYGVQD, per germline (reference sequence). This CDR3 region has 15 residues. J lost 4 bases, V lost 3 bases, and 7 bases had no gene match. The CDR3 nucleotides are TGCGCCAGCAGTGACTCGACAGGGGTGGGCACTGAAGCTTTCTTT. It specifies CASSDSTGVGTEAFF.

This rearrangement joins TRBV29-1 to TRBJ1-2; 8 bases match TRBD1. CDR3 length equals 13 residues. V lost 4 bases to trimming and J lost 4 bases; unmatched junction nucleotides: 5. The germline gives CDR1 SQVTM, CDR2 ANQGSEA. This CDR3 reads CSVGSGGSYGYTF. As DNA, the CDR3 is TGCAGCGTTGGTTCAGGGGGCAGCTATGGCTACACCTTC.

The chain joins TRBV19 to TRBJ1-5; 8 nucleotides match TRBD1. This CDR3 is built from 16 residues. V gave up 3 bases and J gave up 1 base; unmatched junction bases: 5. Germline CDR1 and CDR2: LNHDA and SQIVND (reference sequence). CDR3 in amino acids: CASSILRGLSNQPQHF. The CDR3 bases are TGTGCCAGTAGTATCCTCAGGGGGCTCAGCAATCAGCCCCAGCATTTT.

The chain uses TRBV5-1 and TRBJ2-3; D is perhaps TRBD1 (6 bases). The CDR3 length is 15 residues. Trimming took 0 bases from V and 0 from J, leaving 8 bases between them. The germline V gene encodes CDR1 SGHRS and CDR2 YFSETQ. As DNA, the CDR3 is TGCGCCAGCAGCTTGGGACAGGAGAGCACAGATACGCAGTATTTT. Encoded protein: CASSLGQESTDTQYF.

Here the CDR3 DNA reads TGTGCCAGCACCTCCGGACAGGGAAGTTATGGCTACACCTTC. Protein product: CASTSGQGSYGYTF. This rearrangement joins TRBV27 to TRBJ1-2; 8 bases are a match to TRBD1. The J segment lost 5 bases and the V segment lost 7 bases, leaving 9 bases of the junction unmatched. CDR1 is MNHEY and CDR2 is SMNVEV in the germline V gene (reference sequence). The length of the CDR3 is 14 residues.

The chain is built from TRBV7-9 and TRBJ1-1; perhaps TRBD1 as D (5 bases). Germline assignment: CDR1 SEHNR and CDR2 FQNEAQ (reference sequence). The CDR3 consists of 15 residues. V was shortened by 5 bases and J by 2 bases, with 15 bases between the two germline ends. CDR3 in DNA: TGTGCCAGCAGCCGAACGGACACCATTAACACTGAAGCTTTCTTT. Its translation: CASSRTDTINTEAFF.

The chain couples TRBV5-4 to TRBJ1-2; D is possibly TRBD1 (5 bases). The V end was cut by 4 bases, the J end by 4 bases, with 20 bases between. Germline CDR1 reads SGHNT; CDR2 reads YYREEE (reference sequence). This CDR3 contains 16 residues. The CDR3 is CASSQYDSLGVYGYTF. CDR3 sequence (DNA): TGTGCCAGCAGCCAATACGACTCATTGGGGGTCTATGGCTACACCTTC.